The 16 T cell receptor beta chains given below trace back to one sample, sequenced in a study of cytomegalovirus exposure and HLA in healthy donors. Primers: 60 Vbeta forward and 13 Jbeta reverse. Only in-frame clones appear in the TCRdb table, and some are missing; sequencing was by immunoSEQ multiplex PCR. Its listing shows roughly 40,000 clones. Sequenced: PBMCs. These receptors were collected from a male donor in good health and CMV-seronegative.

The chain couples TRBV4-3 to TRBJ2-7; 8 bases are a match to TRBD2. The germline V gene has CDR1 LGHNA and CDR2 YSLEER. This CDR3 contains 16 residues. J gave up 3 bases and V 0 bases, and 7 bases lay outside the gene matches. CDR3 bases: TGCGCCAGCAGCCAAGATATAACTAGCGGAAACTACGAGCAGTACTTC. As protein: CASSQDITSGNYEQYF.

The chain recombines TRBV28 with TRBJ2-3; 7 bases fit TRBD1. The germline CDR1 and CDR2 sequences are MDHEN and SYDVKM. V lost 4 bases and J lost 0; bases outside the gene matches: 1. The CDR3 is made up of 14 amino acids. CDR3 sequence: CASSSTGSTDTQYF. As DNA, the CDR3 is TGTGCCAGCAGTTCGACAGGGAGCACAGATACGCAGTATTTT. The variable domain in full, with the rest retrieved from reference TRBV28 and TRBJ2-3, is DVKVTQSSRYLVKRTGEKVFLECVQDMDHENMFWYRQDPGLGLRLIYFSYDVKMKEKGDIPEGYSVSREKKERFSLILESASTNQTSMYLCASSSTGSTDTQYFGPGTRLTVL.

The chain has TRBV6-5 and TRBJ2-2; D gene ambiguous. CDR1 and CDR2 from the germline V gene are MNHEY and SVGAGI. V was trimmed by 5 bases and J by 5 bases, leaving 9 bases between them. The CDR3 covers 13 residues. The CDR3 coding sequence is TGTGCCAGCAGTCCTACGGTAACCGGGGAGCTGTTTTTT. This sequence encodes CASSPTVTGELFF.

The chain uses TRBV29-1 and TRBJ1-2; D is possibly TRBD1 (6 bases). The CDR3 spans 13 residues. With 8 bases removed from V and 8 bases from J, the gap between germline ends came to 21 bases. Germline-derived CDR1 and CDR2 are SQVTM and ANQGSEA. The CDR3 bases are TGCAGCTTCAAACAGGGAGGGGTGGGCGGCTACACCTTC. It codes for CSFKQGGVGGYTF.

This chain joins TRBV5-4 and TRBJ2-7; TRBD2 matches 14 bases. Trimming cost V 3 bases and J 2 bases; bases outside gene matches: 13. The CDR3 is 19 amino acids. Germline lookup yields CDR1 SGHNT and CDR2 YYREEE (reference sequence). The CDR3 is CASSWGPWTSGRLTYEQYF. Written as DNA, the CDR3 is TGTGCCAGCAGCTGGGGACCTTGGACTAGCGGGAGGCTTACCTACGAGCAGTACTTC.

This chain connects TRBV27 to TRBJ2-7; D is possibly TRBD1 (5 bases). V lost 4 bases, J lost 5 bases, and 12 bases lay in between. Germline-derived CDR1 and CDR2 are MNHEY and SMNVEV (reference sequence). The CDR3 is 13 amino acids. The CDR3 loop reads CASSYQGPNEQYF. CDR3 DNA sequence: TGTGCCAGCAGTTATCAGGGCCCAAACGAGCAGTACTTC.

The chain joins TRBV7-2 to TRBJ2-3; 10 nucleotides align to TRBD2. Germline lookup yields CDR1 SGHTA and CDR2 FQGNSA. With V trimmed by 5 bases and J by 2 bases, 7 bases remained unmatched. CDR3 length: 16 amino acids. CDR3 residues: CASSPSGTSVTDTQYF. DNA of the CDR3: TGTGCCAGCAGCCCCTCCGGGACTAGCGTCACAGATACGCAGTATTTT.

The chain recombines TRBV27 with TRBJ2-1, with 9 bases fitting TRBD2. Per germline, CDR1 MNHEY and CDR2 SMNVEV (reference sequence). The J segment lost 9 bases and the V segment lost 3 bases, leaving 6 bases of the junction unmatched. This CDR3 comprises 14 residues. The CDR3 protein is CASSFRGRAIEQFF. CDR3 bases: TGTGCCAGCAGTTTTCGCGGGAGGGCCATTGAGCAGTTCTTC.

This chain links TRBV4-1 with TRBJ2-1; 12 bases are a match to TRBD2. Per germline, CDR1 MGHRA and CDR2 YSYEKL. This CDR3 spans 16 amino acids. Trimming took 3 bases from V and 6 from J; bases not matched to a gene: 6. The CDR3 protein is CASSQPASGRGNEQFF. For the CDR3, the DNA is TGCGCCAGCAGCCAGCCCGCTAGCGGGAGGGGCAATGAGCAGTTCTTC.

The chain uses TRBV28 and TRBJ1-4; 10 bases agree with TRBD1. V was clipped by 7 bases and J by 8 bases; unmatched bases: 10. Germline V CDR1 and CDR2: MDHEN, SYDVKM. The CDR3 sequence is 15 residues long. DNA for the CDR3: TGTGCCAGCAAAATCCCCGGGACAGGGGCAGAAAAACTGTTTTTT. Its protein product is CASKIPGTGAEKLFF.

The V and J genes are TRBV6-1 and TRBJ1-3, with D unresolved. The V and J ends lost 11 bases and 4 bases respectively, with 12 bases between them. There are 12 residues in the CDR3. In germline, CDR1 is MNHNS, CDR2 SASEGT. The CDR3: CAAEAEGNTIYF. CDR3 coding DNA: TGTGCCGCCGAGGCGGAAGGAAACACCATATATTTT.

The chain's CDR3 is CASSPLAGAADTQYF. The CDR3 DNA follows: TGTGCCAGCAGCCCCCTAGCGGGAGCCGCAGATACGCAGTATTTT. The genes are TRBV11-2 and TRBJ2-3; 10 nucleotides align to TRBD2. This CDR3 spans 15 amino acids. CDR1 is SGHAT, CDR2 FQNNGV, per germline. The V segment lost 5 bases and the J segment 4 bases; nucleotides outside the gene matches: 6.

V gene TRBV11-2 combines with J gene TRBJ1-1; D might be TRBD1 (5 bases). Trimming took off 4 bases at V and 4 bases at J, with 13 bases between the two ends. The CDR3 is 14 amino acids. The germline V gene encodes CDR1 SGHAT and CDR2 FQNNGV. Here the CDR3 DNA reads TGTGCCAGCAGCTCCCCCCCGGGGGGCACTGAAGCTTTCTTT. Translating gives CASSSPPGGTEAFF.

The genes are TRBV28 and TRBJ1-5; no reliable D call. The CDR3 length is 13 residues. V lost 2 bases, J lost 4 bases, and 6 bases lay in between. Germline CDR1 reads MDHEN; CDR2 reads SYDVKM. CDR3 loop: CASSLDRNQPQHF. The CDR3 DNA reads as TGTGCCAGCAGTTTAGATCGGAATCAGCCCCAGCATTTT.

J is TRBJ2-1 and V is TRBV19; 9 nucleotides align to TRBD1. V trimming: 3 bases; J trimming: 9 bases; junction bases outside the gene matches: 9. Germline assignment: CDR1 LNHDA and CDR2 SQIVND (reference sequence). The CDR3 runs 15 residues. The CDR3 nucleotides read TGTGCCAGTAGTATGGGAGGGACAGGGACGGGTGAGCAGTTCTTC. Its protein product is CASSMGGTGTGEQFF. Full variable domain (missing parts from reference TRBV19 and TRBJ2-1): DGGITQSPKYLFRKEGQNVTLSCEQNLNHDAMYWYRQDPGQGLRLIYYSQIVNDFQKGDIAEGYSVSREKKESFPLTVTSAQKNPTAFYLCASSMGGTGTGEQFFGPGTRLTVL.

The CDR3 coding sequence is TGCGCCAGCAGCGTAAGAGGGGGAGAGACCCAGTACTTC. As protein: CASSVRGGETQYF. This sequence joins TRBV5-1 and TRBJ2-5; D perhaps matches TRBD1 (6 bases). The CDR3 runs 13 residues. V gave up 4 bases and J gave up 4 bases, with 11 bases separating them. Germline CDR1 is SGHRS and CDR2 is YFSETQ.